One T cell receptor beta chain is described in this entry. Its matching antigen is unknown. 5'RACE template switching added a universal primer site and UMIs to TCR cDNA. One entry per CDR3 protein results from TCRdb running MiXCR on the 5' RACE reads. Counted here are 450,000 to 600,000 distinct CDR3 sequences, 13% occurring once; the ten biggest clones make up around 15%. Losses at the gene ends were 5 bases for V and 5 bases for J; bases not matched to a gene: 22. Germline V gene data show CDR1 as SGHAT and CDR2 as FQNNGV. There are 19 residues in the CDR3. The data are from a study of T cells after yellow fever vaccination. Study results and limitations: Post-booster reappearance was seen for most primary-vaccination clones (around 97% CD4, around 89% CD8). CD4 and CD8 compartments shared a small share of clonotypes, likely from convergent recombination.

Sequencing used PBMCs, obtained on the day of the yellow fever booster vaccination. The chain recombines TRBV11-2 with TRBJ2-5, with 8 bases lining up with TRBD1. The sequence was obtained from a man aged 25 to 45 who received the YFV17D yellow fever vaccine. Here the CDR3 reads CASSRGTGSLKSSRETQYF. Here the CDR3 DNA reads TGTGCCAGCAGCCGAGGGACAGGTTCCCTCAAGTCGTCAAGGGAGACCCAGTACTTC.